Detailed here is one TCR beta chain. These data come from a study of technical replicates of blood from a handful of donors. Clones were read by immunoSEQ multiplex PCR, and TCRdb kept only the in-frame ones, dropping some. This table holds 60,000 to 90,000 clones, around 90% found once. Trimming removed 3 bases from V and 8 bases from J; junction bases left unmatched: 7. Germline V CDR1 and CDR2: SEHNR, FQNEAQ (reference sequence). This CDR3 is built from 15 residues. Sequencing was performed on T cells isolated from PBMCs. The gene calls are TRBV7-9 and TRBJ2-1; 10 bases agree with TRBD2. The receptor comes from a human donor in good health. In nucleotides, the CDR3 is TGTGCCAGCAGCTTTGCTAGCGGGAGAGTTGATGAGCAGTTCTTC. It encodes CASSFASGRVDEQFF.